This T cell receptor (beta chain) comes out of a study of shared clonotypes between healthy human individuals (TCRdb year 2020). For context, the study as a whole: Two women and three men aged 18 to 49 years were included in the cohort. The study deeply sequenced blood TCR repertoires of about 5 healthy adults to estimate repertoire size and the extent of clonotype sharing between individuals. Different laboratories and diverse techniques were used to prepare libraries and sequence TCR repertoires, to increase sequencing depth and limit assay-specific biases. Each donor's leukapheresis produced roughly between about 0.9 and 9.5 billion PBMCs. Study-wide conclusions, independent of this receptor: Pairwise subsampling led to the expectation that sequencing depth would affect the degree of clonotype sharing among donors. Because the study included only a small number of donors, the genetic and exposure-history diversity represented was limited. Sampling was limited to blood, and TCR repertoires in tissue likely differ from TCR repertoires in blood.

Donors were healthy HIV-negative adults with no recently reported acute infections or vaccinations. All donors were Caucasian adults living in Nashville, Tennessee, USA. For unsorted samples, around 90 million PBMCs were counted, and genomic DNA was extracted using the QIAamp DNA Blood Mini kit. Blood was obtained by leukapheresis, after which PBMCs were separated by Ficoll-Histopaque density gradient centrifugation and cryopreserved in liquid nitrogen vapor phase. Using the deep immunoSEQ assay, multiplex PCR amplified TCR CDR3 regions from genomic DNA. Genomic DNA extracted from each cell subset was distributed evenly over all wells of several immunoSEQ 96-well plates, and each plate served as one replicate. For unsorted PBMC, approximately 0.3 ug genomic DNA, equal to roughly 33,000 T cell genomes, was loaded into each replicate PCR. Unsorted PBMC genomic DNA was sequenced across ten immunoSEQ deep assay plates. Purified libraries were measured with a Qubit 3.0 fluorometer, size-checked on a Bioanalyzer 2100, and measured again with the KAPA Library Quantification kit. A separate single-read 150-cycle Illumina NextSeq 550 flow cell was used to sequence each immunoSEQ 96-well plate. On the authors' methods: Because the immunoSEQ output held only junctional sequences and lacked quality scores, the filtering could not match the filtering applied to full-length reads. Sequences were annotated with PyIR, a Python wrapper for IgBLAST v1.9, using IMGT germline references to assign V/J genes and CDR3. Reads were filtered out if the reads had weak V/J assignments (E-value above 1e-6), no CDR3, stop codons, out-of-frame junctions, or ambiguous translated residues. V3J clonotypes were defined by identical inferred V gene, J gene, and CDR3 amino acid sequence. Percentage overlap between repertoires was computed as shared unique clonotypes divided by the size of the smaller repertoire. RTK rarefaction, the Chao1 estimator, and Recon v2.1 estimates of unobserved clonotypes were used to assess repertoire richness. TCRdb limited this immuneACCESS table to in-frame rearrangements with V and J called. A share of clones is missing; checked studies link under half to unresolved V genes, and the rest is unexplained. V and J calls and clone size are given by that table; D and trimming were obtained from the DNA. Here the sample has about 480,000 clones; about four fifths occur a single time. The leading ten clones occupy over 10% of the sample.

Points on this clone: The clone's antigen remains unknown. No base qualities exist here, and no much larger clone lies one base off it.

The CDR3 numbers 12 residues from cysteine through phenylalanine. The sequence is cut down to CDR3 DNA, 36 bases in frame from base 1. The junction shows trimming of 5 bases on V and 4 bases on J, plus 6 bases between the germline ends. CDR1 and CDR2 are read off the germline V gene as SGHNT and YENEEA. The TCR sequence derives from a woman in her 40s in good health. Some clones in this sample may be carry-over from other donors' samples. The rearrangement joined TRBV11-3 to TRBJ2-1; there is no confident call for the D gene. Sample: PBMCs. Read as DNA, the sequence is TGTGCCAGCAGCATACAGTACAATGAGCAGTTCTTC. Its translation reads: CASSIQYNEQFF. With all but the CDR3 taken from the reference TRBV11-3 and TRBJ2-1 genes, the full variable domain is: EAGVVQSPRYKIIEKKQPVAFWCNPISGHNTLYWYLQNLGQGPELLIRYENEEAVDDSQLPKDRFSAERLKGVDSTLKIQPAELGDSAVYLCASSIQYNEQFFGPGTRLTVL.